This T cell receptor (beta chain) was obtained from a study of T-cell memory formation after mild COVID-19. CDR1 is MGHRA, CDR2 YSYEKL, per germline. The CDR3 covers 10 residues. The V end lost 7 bases, the J end lost 6 bases, and 7 bases lay between the germline ends. Findings and caveats of the study: For contracting clones, CD4+ ones sat mainly in CM and EM, CD8+ in EMRA.

The authors produced TCR alpha and TCR beta cDNA libraries with sample barcodes and UMIs by 5'RACE using constant-segment primers. TCRdb used MiXCR to reprocess the 5' RACE reads, holding one entry per CDR3 protein. Of under 700,000 distinct CDR3 sequences listed, about a fifth are singletons. On this clonotype: Antigen specificity is unknown.

The sample was PBMCs or a T cell subset sorted from them (not recorded which). This chain joins TRBV4-1 and TRBJ2-7; D tentatively fits TRBD1 or TRBD2 (5 bases each). This TCR derives from an adult woman who had mild COVID-19 (a few samples of this study predate the infection). Cell type and time point are not known. Here the CDR3 reads CASMGVEQYF. CDR3 in DNA: TGCGCCAGCATGGGGGTCGAGCAGTACTTC.